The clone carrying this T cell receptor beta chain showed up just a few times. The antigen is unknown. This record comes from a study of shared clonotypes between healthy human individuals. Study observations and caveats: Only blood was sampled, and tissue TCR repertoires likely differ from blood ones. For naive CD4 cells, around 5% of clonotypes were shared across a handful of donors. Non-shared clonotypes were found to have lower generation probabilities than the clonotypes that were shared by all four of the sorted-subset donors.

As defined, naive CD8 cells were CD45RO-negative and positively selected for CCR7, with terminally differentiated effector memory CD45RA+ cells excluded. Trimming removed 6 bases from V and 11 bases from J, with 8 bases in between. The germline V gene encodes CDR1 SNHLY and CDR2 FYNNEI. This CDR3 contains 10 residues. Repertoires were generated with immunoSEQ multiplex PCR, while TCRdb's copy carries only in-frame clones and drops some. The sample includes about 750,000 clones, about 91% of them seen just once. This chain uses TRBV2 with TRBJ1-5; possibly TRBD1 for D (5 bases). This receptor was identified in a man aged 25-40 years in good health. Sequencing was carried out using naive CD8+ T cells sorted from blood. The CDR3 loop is CASRGVTQHF. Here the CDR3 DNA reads TGTGCCAGCAGGGGGGTAACCCAGCATTTT.